This is a list of T cell receptor beta chains from one sample in a study of T-cell reconstitution after alpha-beta-depleted transplantation in children. From the PCR reads, TCRdb called clonotypes with MiXCR, one entry per CDR3 protein. The table has about 260,000 distinct CDR3 sequences, 11% seen once. The specimen was peripheral blood, collected 180 days after TCRalphabeta/CD19-depleted stem cell transplant. Every receptor here comes from a male patient between 2 and 15 years old who had a stem cell transplant for chronic granulomatous disease, so the T cells may come from the graft donor. Both conserved end residues are part of each CDR3. The order of the fields is V gene, D gene, J gene, clone size, CDR3 protein, CDR3 DNA. The D gene is left open where the match is weak. The size field is filled for only some rows; it gives once, few, many or a size class.

>TRBV9|TRBD2|TRBJ2-1|many
CASSDGLADYNEQFF
TGTGCCAGCAGCGACGGACTAGCGGACTACAATGAGCAGTTCTTC
>TRBV20-1|NA|TRBJ2-7|many
CSANRARSYEQYF
TGCAGTGCCAACCGGGCCCGCTCCTACGAGCAGTACTTC
>TRBV20-1|TRBD1|TRBJ2-1|many
CSASRTGIHEQFF
TGCAGTGCTTCGAGGACAGGGATCCATGAGCAGTTCTTC
>TRBV29-1|TRBD2|TRBJ2-7|many
CSVSGSLRYEQYF
TGCAGCGTGAGCGGGAGTTTGCGCTACGAGCAGTACTTC
>TRBV20-1|NA|TRBJ2-6|many
CSARGRGTGANVLTF
TGCAGTGCTAGAGGAAGGGGGACCGGGGCCAACGTCCTGACTTTC
>TRBV12-5|NA|TRBJ2-3|many
CASGLVQSQYF
TGTGCTAGTGGTTTGGTACAGTCGCAGTATTTT
>TRBV29-1|NA|TRBJ2-5|NA
CSVVYILQETQYF
TGCAGCGTTGTATACATACTCCAAGAGACCCAGTACTTC
>TRBV3-1|TRBD2|TRBJ2-3|many
CASSQLAGGGTDTQYF
TGTGCCAGCAGCCAGTTAGCGGGGGGCGGCACAGATACGCAGTATTTT
>TRBV24-1|NA|TRBJ2-1|many
CATSDPTGPRDEQFF
TGTGCCACCAGTGACCCCACTGGGCCCCGGGATGAGCAGTTCTTC
>TRBV18|NA|TRBJ2-1|once
CASSPQGLTYNEQFF
TGTGCCAGCTCACCACAGGGTTTAACCTACAATGAGCAGTTCTTC
>TRBV29-1|NA|TRBJ2-3|many
CSVEGQFTDTQYF
TGCAGCGTTGAAGGACAGTTCACAGATACGCAGTATTTT